The 2 T cell receptor beta chains in this list originate from one sample, sequenced in a study of blood T cell repertoires in COVID-19. Clones were sequenced by immunoSEQ multiplex PCR, and TCRdb holds only the in-frame ones, with some missing. The profile covers 100,000 to 150,000 clones, with about 83% appearing a single time and approximately 5.3% taken by the ten largest. Material for sequencing was peripheral blood. All receptors derive from a human donor in a cohort sampled during active COVID-19.

The chain uses TRBV7-9 and TRBJ1-5, with D perhaps matching TRBD1 (5 bases). The CDR3 totals 15 residues. Germline V gene data show CDR1 as SEHNR and CDR2 as FQNEAQ (reference sequence). The ends were cut back, 0 bases at V and 5 bases at J, with 11 bases in the middle. The CDR3 region has the DNA TGTGCCAGCAGCTTAGCGTTAGGGGCGCATCAGCCCCAGCATTTT. Translating it yields CASSLALGAHQPQHF.

The chain combines TRBV19 with TRBJ2-1; 15 nucleotides line up with TRBD2. The trim removed 5 bases at V and 8 bases at J, leaving 4 bases unmatched. Germline assignment: CDR1 LNHDA and CDR2 SQIVND (reference sequence). The CDR3 length is 15 residues. CDR3 nucleotide sequence: TGTGCCAGTAGTCGGACTAGCGGGAGGGTAGATGAGCAGTTCTTC. This translates into CASSRTSGRVDEQFF.